The 3 T cell receptor beta chains reported below all come from one sample, sequenced in a study of CD8+ T cells in alopecia areata. Treatment specified: oral pan-JAK inhibitor, 5-10 mg twice daily. It was cDNA, reverse transcribed from extracted RNA, that served as the sequencing template. Clones were read by immunoSEQ multiplex PCR, and TCRdb kept only the in-frame ones, dropping some. The sample includes over 150,000 clones, about three fifths seen only once; the top ten take 5.5%. The sample was CD4+ T cells sorted from blood, taken at week 24, from a patient treated with tofacitinib. Receptor source: a human donor with alopecia areata.

V gene TRBV29-1 combines with J gene TRBJ2-2; 12 bases map to TRBD2. The trim removed 6 bases at V and 0 bases at J, leaving 2 bases unmatched. The CDR3 is made up of 15 amino acids. Germline loops: CDR1 SQVTM, CDR2 ANQGSEA. CDR3 nucleotides: TGCAGCGTGAGGACTAGCGGGGCGAACACCGGGGAGCTGTTTTTT. Translated, it gives CSVRTSGANTGELFF.

The V and J genes are TRBV18 and TRBJ2-5; 7 nucleotides agree with TRBD1. The CDR3 contains 13 residues. V lost 4 bases, J lost 3 bases, and 2 bases stayed unmatched. Germline CDR1 KGHSH, CDR2 LQKENI. The CDR3, as DNA: TGTGCCAGCTCACACGACAGGGAAGAGACCCAGTACTTC. Residues: CASSHDREETQYF.

This chain uses TRBV9 with TRBJ2-5, with 7 bases aligning to TRBD2. This CDR3 comprises 15 residues. The V gene's germline CDR1 is SGDLS and CDR2 YYNGEE. V was clipped by 0 bases and J by 5 bases; unmatched bases: 7. The chain's CDR3 is CASSVAGGIQETQYF. CDR3 DNA: TGTGCCAGCAGCGTAGCGGGGGGAATTCAGGAGACCCAGTACTTC. Looking up the rest from reference TRBV9 and TRBJ2-5 gives the full variable domain: DSGVTQTPKHLITATGQRVTLRCSPRSGDLSVYWYQQSLDQGLQFLIQYYNGEERAKGNILERFSAQQFPDLHSELNLSSLELGDSALYFCASSVAGGIQETQYFGPGTRLLVL.